In its sample, the clone carrying this T cell receptor (beta chain) was seen a few times. These data belong to a study of CD8 T cells in ankylosing spondylitis. TCRdb recomputed calls from the 5' RACE reads with MiXCR, one row per CDR3 protein. Altogether about 150,000 distinct CDR3 sequences are present, around two fifths being singletons, with the ten largest covering about 15%. Trimming left V 6 bases short and J 1 base short, with 16 bases between. The CDR3 contains 15 residues. V gene TRBV12-3 or TRBV12-4 combines with J gene TRBJ2-7, with D hard to call. The material sequenced was synovial fluid, either unsorted or a sorted T cell fraction (not recorded which). This sequence originates from a male donor with ankylosing spondylitis. CDR3 bases: TGTGCCAGCAGCCAAAGGCCCTTCAGTTCCTACGAGCAGTACTTC. Translation gives CASSQRPFSSYEQYF.